The TCR beta chain described here comes from a study of T cell clones after liver transplantation. Study-wide background: HCV positivity affected three of eight recipients; the rest lacked autoimmune or viral indications. Study-level results: Conclusions were preliminary, with small, heterogeneous patient groups. Donor-reactive sequences fell more than third party-reactive ones, suggesting partial deletion.

Trimming took off 5 bases at V and 2 bases at J, with 7 bases between the two ends. The CDR3 runs 12 residues. The germline V gene encodes CDR1 MNHNY and CDR2 SVGAGI (reference sequence). Sequenced by immunoSEQ multiplex PCR; TCRdb stores in-frame clones only, minus some. The sample carries tens of thousands of clones, approximately 92% recorded once. On this clone itself: Its antigen remains unidentified.

This sequence originates from a human patient who received a liver transplant. Some T cells may have originated in the graft donor. This chain links TRBV6-6 with TRBJ2-7; tentatively, D is TRBD2 (5 bases). The material was CD4+ T cells from blood, obtained 25 months after liver transplant. CDR3 amino acids: CASSETTYEQYF. CDR3 DNA sequence: TGTGCCAGCAGTGAGACTACCTACGAGCAGTACTTC.